The T cell receptor (beta chain) under discussion was sequenced for a study of blood T cell repertoires in COVID-19. TCRdb keeps only in-frame clones here, not all; method: immunoSEQ multiplex PCR. The sample contains about 60,000 clones, approximately 90% of which appear only once. This CDR3 contains 14 residues. Trimming removed 0 bases from V and 7 bases from J, with 11 bases in between. The germline CDR1 and CDR2 sequences are SGHRS and YFSETQ. The chain employs TRBV5-1 and TRBJ2-1, with D possibly matching TRBD1 (5 bases). Sequenced input: peripheral blood. The TCR sequence derives from a woman between 55 and 75 years old with active COVID-19. The CDR3 region has the DNA TGCGCCAGCAGCTTGGGCAGGGTTGTAAATGAGCAGTTCTTC. Translated, it gives CASSLGRVVNEQFF.